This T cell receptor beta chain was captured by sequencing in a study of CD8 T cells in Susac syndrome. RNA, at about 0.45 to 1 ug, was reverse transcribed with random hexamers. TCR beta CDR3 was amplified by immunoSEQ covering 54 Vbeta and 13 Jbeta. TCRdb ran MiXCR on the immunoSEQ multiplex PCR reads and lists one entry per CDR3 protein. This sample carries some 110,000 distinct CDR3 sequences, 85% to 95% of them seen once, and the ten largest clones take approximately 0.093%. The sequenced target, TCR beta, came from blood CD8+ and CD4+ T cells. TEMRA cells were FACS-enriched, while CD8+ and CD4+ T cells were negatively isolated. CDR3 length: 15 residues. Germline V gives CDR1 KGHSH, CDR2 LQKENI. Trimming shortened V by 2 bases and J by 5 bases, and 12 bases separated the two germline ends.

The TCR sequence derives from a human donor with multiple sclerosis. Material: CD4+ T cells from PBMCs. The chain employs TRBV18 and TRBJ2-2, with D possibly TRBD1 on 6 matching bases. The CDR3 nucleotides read TGTGCCAGCTCACCATACCGGGACAAGACCGGGGAGCTGTTTTTT. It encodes CASSPYRDKTGELFF.